This entry concerns a single TCR beta chain. With 4 bases clipped from V and 3 bases from J, the junction kept 11 bases outside the gene matches. From germline, CDR1 is SGDLS and CDR2 YYNGEE. The length of the CDR3 is 17 residues. This specimen belongs to a study of blood T cell repertoires in COVID-19. Authors' processing steps: Cell counts per sample came from amplifying reference gene primers. Assay used: immunoSEQ multiplex PCR; TCRdb lists only in-frame clones, some missing. The DNA was the basis for D and trimming; V, J and clone size are from that table. The table has 150,000 to 200,000 clones, about 88% seen once.

The source of this sequence is a woman aged 80 or older in a cohort sampled during active or convalescent COVID-19. The specimen was peripheral blood. The V and J genes are TRBV9 and TRBJ2-2, with TRBD1 matching over 8 bases. Written as DNA, the CDR3 is TGTGCCAGCAGCCGCAACCCGGGACAGGAGTACACCGGGGAGCTGTTTTTT. This translates into CASSRNPGQEYTGELFF.